A single sample gave rise to the 30 T cell receptor beta chains below, sequenced in a study of shared clonotypes between healthy human individuals. Assay: immunoSEQ multiplex PCR; the TCRdb copy retains only in-frame clones and omits some. Here the sample spans some 1,600,000 clones, 98% being singletons. Sequenced: naive CD4+ T cells sorted from blood. Subset noted: CD45RA+ positively selected. Source of these receptors: a man in his thirties or forties in good health.

This rearrangement joins TRBV5-1 to TRBJ2-3, with 10 bases fitting TRBD2. Germline V CDR1 and CDR2: SGHRS, YFSETQ. The CDR3 extends over 18 amino acids. Trimming at V came to 2 bases and at J to 1 base, leaving 10 bases not matched to a gene. The CDR3 bases are TGCGCCAGCAGCTTACCCACAGGACTAGCGGAGCGCACAGATACGCAGTATTTT. Translating it yields CASSLPTGLAERTDTQYF.

This chain joins TRBV28 and TRBJ1-5; D unclear. Germline-derived CDR1 and CDR2 are MDHEN and SYDVKM. The length of the CDR3 is 13 residues. With 5 bases removed from V and 8 bases from J, the gap between germline ends came to 13 bases. The DNA of the CDR3 is TGTGCCAGCAGTCTTCAAAACATAAAGCCCCAGCATTTT. Its translation: CASSLQNIKPQHF.

This chain joins TRBV27 and TRBJ2-3; 8 nucleotides line up with TRBD2. Trimming cost V 7 bases and J 2 bases; bases outside gene matches: 20. The CDR3 spans 19 residues. Germline V lookup: CDR1 MNHEY, CDR2 SMNVEV (reference sequence). This CDR3 reads CASNLGTSPPVILTDTQYF. Written as DNA, the CDR3 is TGTGCCAGCAACCTCGGGACTAGTCCTCCCGTTATACTCACAGATACGCAGTATTTT.

The gene calls are TRBV27 and TRBJ1-5; TRBD1 agrees at 7 bases. Germline CDR1 MNHEY, CDR2 SMNVEV (reference sequence). With 3 bases clipped from V and 7 bases from J, the junction kept 6 bases outside the gene matches. The CDR3 spans 14 residues. This chain's CDR3 is CASSFSQGLQPQHF. The CDR3 coding sequence is TGTGCCAGCAGTTTCTCACAGGGGTTACAGCCCCAGCATTTT.

This clone was picked up one time. A read error may produce the germline difference seen at one junction end. V gene TRBV5-4 combines with J gene TRBJ1-4; D is unclear. The germline V gene has CDR1 SGHNT and CDR2 YYREEE (reference sequence). This CDR3 has 13 amino acids. The CDR3 DNA is TGTGCCAGCAGCTTAGACGCCCCGAGCTCCTCCGTTTTT. It yields the protein CASSLDAPSSSVF.

This clone showed up many times. V is TRBV15 and J is TRBJ1-1; D remains ambiguous. V lost 0 bases and J 5 bases, leaving 10 bases between the germline ends. The CDR3 has 14 residues. The V gene's germline CDR1 is LNHNV and CDR2 YYDKDF (reference sequence). The CDR3 loop reads CATSRDKAGTEAFF. The CDR3 DNA is TGTGCCACCAGCAGAGATAAAGCGGGTACTGAAGCTTTCTTT.

A remark on this clone: Other DNA sequences within the sample encode an identical CDR3. This chain links TRBV5-1 with TRBJ1-2; no clear D gene. Trimming took off 0 bases at V and 0 bases at J, with 6 bases between the two ends. The CDR3 length is 14 residues. CDR1 and CDR2 (germline): SGHRS, YFSETQ. CDR3 nucleotide sequence: TGCGCCAGCAGCTTGGAGAGACCTAACTATGGCTACACCTTC. It translates to CASSLERPNYGYTF.

The chain couples TRBV11-3 to TRBJ2-5, with D possibly matching TRBD1 (6 bases). There are 14 residues in the CDR3. Germline V gives CDR1 SGHNT, CDR2 YENEEA. V was cut by 4 bases and J by 2 bases, with 11 bases left in between. The CDR3 protein is CASSSTRGQETQYF. CDR3 coding DNA: TGTGCCAGCAGCTCAACCAGGGGTCAAGAGACCCAGTACTTC.

The chain joins TRBV7-9 to TRBJ2-2; D unresolved. The germline CDR1 and CDR2 sequences are SEHNR and FQNEAQ (reference sequence). There are 14 residues in the CDR3. Trimming took 1 base from V and 7 from J, leaving 10 bases between them. The CDR3 spells CASSLEARNGELFF. DNA of the CDR3: TGTGCCAGCAGCTTAGAGGCCAGGAACGGGGAGCTGTTTTTT.

The gene calls are TRBV5-4 and TRBJ1-5, with 8 bases matching TRBD1. V lost 5 bases to trimming and J lost 6 bases; unmatched junction nucleotides: 10. The CDR3 length is 15 residues. CDR1 is SGHNT and CDR2 is YYREEE in the germline V gene (reference sequence). The CDR3 is CASSGLAGGGQPQHF. CDR3 DNA: TGTGCCAGCAGTGGTTTGGCAGGGGGCGGTCAGCCCCAGCATTTT.

The V call is TRBV4-3, the J call TRBJ2-1; D unclear. The length of the CDR3 is 14 residues. Between the trimmed V and J ends, which lost 0 bases and 5 bases, there was a span of 8 bases. In germline, CDR1 is LGHNA, CDR2 YSLEER. The CDR3 spells CASSQEPGHNEQFF. The CDR3 DNA reads TGCGCCAGCAGCCAAGAACCCGGCCACAATGAGCAGTTCTTC.

The V gene is TRBV5-1, the J gene TRBJ2-3; D may be TRBD1 or TRBD2 (5 bases each). Trimming cost V 0 bases and J 0 bases, with 8 bases left between them. The CDR3 totals 15 residues. Germline assignment: CDR1 SGHRS and CDR2 YFSETQ. The CDR3 DNA sequence: TGCGCCAGCAGCTTGGCGAGGGGTAGCACAGATACGCAGTATTTT. Translation gives CASSLARGSTDTQYF.

The V and J genes are TRBV7-2 and TRBJ2-7; D might be TRBD2 (5 bases). Germline-derived CDR1 and CDR2 are SGHTA and FQGNSA. The V end lost 3 bases, the J end lost 3 bases, and 15 bases lay between the germline ends. The CDR3 runs 15 residues. The CDR3 coding sequence is TGTGCCAGCAGCTTGATGTCGGGAACCAGCTACGAGCAGTACTTC. This sequence encodes CASSLMSGTSYEQYF.

The chain is built from TRBV19 and TRBJ2-7, with 10 bases matching TRBD1. Trimming at V came to 5 bases and at J to 5 bases, leaving 9 bases not matched to a gene. Germline V lookup: CDR1 LNHDA, CDR2 SQIVND (reference sequence). The CDR3 is made up of 15 amino acids. This CDR3 is CASSHTRDRGHEQYF. In DNA form, the CDR3 reads TGTGCCAGTAGTCACACCCGGGACAGGGGACACGAGCAGTACTTC.

The rearrangement links TRBV7-6 to TRBJ2-1; 13 nucleotides line up with TRBD2. CDR3 length: 18 amino acids. J gave up 8 bases and V 0 bases, and 10 bases lay outside the gene matches. CDR1 and CDR2 (germline): SGHVS, FNYEAQ. CDR3 sequence (DNA): TGTGCCAGCAGCTTAGCGTCCAGGACTAGCGGGAGTAGTTATGAGCAGTTCTTC. Translation: CASSLASRTSGSSYEQFF. The whole variable domain, remainder taken from reference TRBV7-6 and TRBJ2-1, is GAGVSQSPRYKVTKRGQDVALRCDPISGHVSLYWYRQALGQGPEFLTYFNYEAQQDKSGLPNDRFSAERPEGSISTLTIQRTEQRDSAMYRCASSLASRTSGSSYEQFFGPGTRLTVL.

CDR3 region: CASSEGQLSGNTIYF. The CDR3 DNA sequence: TGTGCCAGCAGCGAGGGACAGCTCTCTGGAAACACCATATATTTT. J is TRBJ1-3 and V is TRBV11-2, with 7 bases lining up with TRBD1. There are 15 residues in the CDR3. CDR1 and CDR2 from the germline V gene are SGHAT and FQNNGV. Trimming at V came to 5 bases and at J to 0 bases, leaving 4 bases not matched to a gene.

The chain has TRBV28 and TRBJ1-5; unclear D gene. The germline V gene encodes CDR1 MDHEN and CDR2 SYDVKM. The germline V and J ends were trimmed by 1 base and 4 bases, with 17 bases remaining between them. The CDR3 consists of 17 residues. The CDR3 DNA reads TGTGCCAGCAGTTTATTGGGTAGGGCCTCAATAAATCAGCCCCAGCATTTT. This gives the protein CASSLLGRASINQPQHF.

The V and J genes are TRBV11-2 and TRBJ2-7, with 9 positions matching TRBD2. The V gene's germline CDR1 is SGHAT and CDR2 FQNNGV. With V trimmed by 3 bases and J by 1 base, 10 bases remained unmatched. CDR3 length equals 17 residues. CDR3 residues: CASSLVGRGRDSYEQYF. Written as DNA, the CDR3 is TGTGCCAGCAGCTTGGTCGGGCGCGGGAGGGATTCCTACGAGCAGTACTTC. The whole variable domain, remainder taken from reference TRBV11-2 and TRBJ2-7, is EAGVAQSPRYKIIEKRQSVAFWCNPISGHATLYWYQQILGQGPKLLIQFQNNGVVDDSQLPKDRFSAERLKGVDSTLKIQPAKLEDSAVYLCASSLVGRGRDSYEQYFGPGTRLTVT.

The chain links TRBV7-2 to TRBJ1-4; D not resolved. CDR1 SGHTA and CDR2 FQGNSA come from the germline V gene. V lost 2 bases and J 0 bases, leaving 7 bases between the germline ends. This CDR3 spans 15 amino acids. The CDR3: CASSLLGPTNEKLFF. Here the CDR3 DNA reads TGTGCCAGCAGCTTATTAGGTCCAACTAATGAAAAACTGTTTTTT.

The CDR3 loop is CASGTYFATNEKLFF. In DNA, the CDR3 is TGTGCTAGTGGGACCTACTTTGCAACTAATGAAAAACTGTTTTTT. V usage is TRBV18 and J usage is TRBJ1-4, with D possibly being TRBD1 (5 bases). The V gene's germline CDR1 is KGHSH and CDR2 LQKENI. The CDR3 totals 15 residues.

The chain carries TRBV10-3 and TRBJ2-2; possibly TRBD2 for D (5 bases). CDR1 and CDR2 (germline): ENHRY, SYGVKD. CDR3 length: 15 amino acids. Trimming removed 3 bases from V and 4 bases from J, with 12 bases in between. The CDR3, as DNA: TGTGCCATCAGTGAAGCGGCGGAGACCACCGGGGAGCTGTTTTTT. This translates into CAISEAAETTGELFF.

This chain links TRBV7-6 with TRBJ2-7; 13 nucleotides line up with TRBD2. The CDR3 loop spans 16 amino acids. V was pared by 5 bases and J by 0 bases, with 4 bases of the junction left unmatched. Germline CDR1 and CDR2: SGHVS and FNYEAQ. CDR3 bases: TGTGCCAGCAGCACGGGACTAGCGGGGCACTCCTACGAGCAGTACTTC. This translates into CASSTGLAGHSYEQYF.

The rearrangement joins TRBV2 to TRBJ2-3; no definite D call. This CDR3 has 12 amino acids. The V and J ends lost 4 bases and 4 bases respectively, with 6 bases between them. Germline CDR1 is SNHLY and CDR2 is FYNNEI. This CDR3 reads CASSVVSDTQYF. CDR3 in DNA: TGTGCCAGCAGTGTCGTGTCAGATACGCAGTATTTT.

This chain joins TRBV5-1 and TRBJ2-1, with 9 bases fitting TRBD1. The CDR3 has 18 residues. The germline CDR1 and CDR2 sequences are SGHRS and YFSETQ. V trimming: 4 bases; J trimming: 3 bases; junction bases outside the gene matches: 14. CDR3 bases: TGCGCCAGCAGCAAAACAGGGGGCGGCGGGAATGTCTACAATGAGCAGTTCTTC. Translation: CASSKTGGGGNVYNEQFF.

V is TRBV21-1 and J is TRBJ1-5. TRBV21-1 is termed a pseudogene. This CDR3 has 14 residues. In DNA, the CDR3 is TGTGCCATAGCCCCACTCGGAACACATCAGCCCCAGCATTTT. This sequence encodes CAIAPLGTHQPQHF.

The V and J genes are TRBV18 and TRBJ1-1; D ambiguous. The CDR3 sequence is 13 residues long. Trimming left V 3 bases short and J 4 bases short, with 9 bases between. Germline CDR1 is KGHSH and CDR2 is LQKENI. CDR3 sequence: CASSPDPITEAFF. The CDR3 coding sequence is TGTGCCAGCTCACCGGACCCTATCACTGAAGCTTTCTTT.

The chain employs TRBV19 and TRBJ2-3; D remains ambiguous. Looked up from germline, CDR1 is LNHDA and CDR2 is SQIVND (reference sequence). The CDR3 is 15 amino acids. V shed 3 bases and J shed 0 bases, with 10 bases lying between them. CDR3 nucleotides: TGTGCCAGTAGTATGTTAGGCGCTAGCACAGATACGCAGTATTTT. Translation gives CASSMLGASTDTQYF.

The chain recombines TRBV19 with TRBJ2-1; tentative D call: TRBD2 (6 bases). The germline V and J ends were trimmed by 0 bases and 5 bases, with 14 bases remaining between them. Germline lookup yields CDR1 LNHDA and CDR2 SQIVND (reference sequence). The CDR3 is made up of 16 amino acids. The CDR3 loop reads CASSIEGGSKNNEQFF. The DNA for the CDR3 is TGTGCCAGTAGTATAGAGGGGGGATCTAAAAACAATGAGCAGTTCTTC.

This clone is a singleton in its sample. This chain uses TRBV5-1 with TRBJ2-3; the match to TRBD2 covers 11 bases. Germline values: CDR1 SGHRS, CDR2 YFSETQ. The CDR3 has 17 residues. V lost 2 bases, J lost 0 bases, and 5 bases stayed unmatched. The CDR3 sequence is CASSFGTSGISTDTQYF. The CDR3 bases are TGCGCCAGCAGCTTCGGGACTAGCGGAATTAGCACAGATACGCAGTATTTT.

This chain links TRBV27 with TRBJ1-5; D gene unclear. V dropped 3 bases and J dropped 7 bases, with 10 bases sitting between them. The germline CDR1 and CDR2 sequences are MNHEY and SMNVEV (reference sequence). CDR3 length equals 13 residues. The CDR3: CASSFGRLQPQHF. CDR3 bases: TGTGCCAGCAGTTTTGGTAGGCTCCAGCCCCAGCATTTT.